The 21 T cell receptor beta chains reported below all come from one sample, sequenced in a study of T cell changes during pregnancy in multiple sclerosis. TCRdb's table, derived via immunoSEQ multiplex PCR, lists solely in-frame clones and lacks some. The sample consists of roughly 51,000 clones, around 92% of them appearing once. The sample in question was CD4+ T cells from peripheral blood mononuclear cells, obtained after pregnancy. The receptors derive from a female donor in good health, enrolled as a control in a pregnancy study.

This chain uses TRBV19 with TRBJ1-1; D is possibly TRBD1 (5 bases). Trimming cost V 3 bases and J 1 base, with 15 bases left between them. The CDR3 runs 16 residues. Germline CDR1 reads LNHDA; CDR2 reads SQIVND (reference sequence). The CDR3 bases are TGTGCCAGTAGTATCACCCGGGGGGTAGCGAACACTGAAGCTTTCTTT. It yields the protein CASSITRGVANTEAFF.

The V gene is TRBV18, the J gene TRBJ1-5; D is unresolved. Germline V CDR1 and CDR2: KGHSH, LQKENI. V was clipped by 2 bases and J by 7 bases, with 9 bases between them. The CDR3 covers 13 residues. The CDR3 bases are TGTGCCAGCTCACCAGGGCGTCAACAGCCCCAGCATTTT. Amino acid sequence: CASSPGRQQPQHF.

The chain carries TRBV5-1 and TRBJ2-1; TRBD2 matches at 8 bases. J lost 5 bases, V lost 1 base, and 5 bases had no gene match. The CDR3 covers 15 residues. In germline, CDR1 is SGHRS, CDR2 YFSETQ. The CDR3 loop reads CASSLLRRGDNEQFF. Here the CDR3 DNA reads TGCGCCAGCAGCTTGTTGCGGCGGGGGGACAATGAGCAGTTCTTC.

V usage is TRBV5-4 and J usage is TRBJ2-7, with D possibly matching TRBD2 (5 bases). CDR3 length: 17 amino acids. V lost 0 bases to trimming and J lost 6 bases, with 22 bases between them. Germline assignment: CDR1 SGHNT and CDR2 YYREEE (reference sequence). The CDR3 DNA reads TGTGCCAGCAGCTTGGACCCGGCCGGAGGAAGAACGGGCGAGCAGTACTTC. This translates into CASSLDPAGGRTGEQYF.

The rearrangement links TRBV9 to TRBJ2-1, with 14 bases aligning to TRBD2. The CDR3 has 15 amino acids. J was trimmed by 12 bases and V by 4 bases; bases with no gene match: 9. In germline, CDR1 is SGDLS, CDR2 YYNGEE. CDR3 nucleotides: TGTGCCAGCAGCCCACAGACTAGCGGGGGGGCCCGGCAGTTCTTC. It is translated as CASSPQTSGGARQFF.

The gene calls are TRBV19 and TRBJ1-1, with D possibly being TRBD1 (5 bases). With 7 bases removed from V and 1 base from J, the gap between germline ends came to 19 bases. The germline gives CDR1 LNHDA, CDR2 SQIVND (reference sequence). The CDR3 spans 16 residues. In DNA form, the CDR3 reads TGTGCCAGTACCCCAAAGGGGCGGCCGCAGAACACTGAAGCTTTCTTT. Encoded protein: CASTPKGRPQNTEAFF. The variable domain in full, completed from reference TRBV19 and TRBJ1-1, reads DGGITQSPKYLFRKEGQNVTLSCEQNLNHDAMYWYRQDPGQGLRLIYYSQIVNDFQKGDIAEGYSVSREKKESFPLTVTSAQKNPTAFYLCASTPKGRPQNTEAFFGQGTRLTVV.

The chain combines TRBV19 with TRBJ1-1; tentatively, D is TRBD1 (5 bases). Germline loops: CDR1 LNHDA, CDR2 SQIVND (reference sequence). The V end was cut by 1 base, the J end by 1 base, with 7 bases between. The CDR3 sequence is 14 residues long. The CDR3 sequence: CASSIGQRNTEAFF. CDR3 nucleotides: TGTGCCAGTAGTATAGGACAGAGGAACACTGAAGCTTTCTTT.

The chain couples TRBV5-4 to TRBJ2-7; 9 bases fit TRBD1. The CDR3 is 14 amino acids. Germline V gene lookup returns CDR1 SGHNT and CDR2 YYREEE (reference sequence). The junction had 4 bases not matched to a gene; V was cut back by 2 bases and J by 4 bases. CDR3 bases: TGTGCCAGCAGCTTCGGGACAGGGTCTTACGAGCAGTACTTC. Translated, it gives CASSFGTGSYEQYF.

This chain uses TRBV7-2 with TRBJ1-1; possible D gene TRBD1, 6 bases. Trimming shortened V by 4 bases and J by 4 bases, and 10 bases separated the two germline ends. The CDR3 is made up of 13 amino acids. Germline V gene lookup returns CDR1 SGHTA and CDR2 FQGNSA. The CDR3 DNA follows: TGTGCCAGCAGCTCACAGGGCCTCACTGAAGCTTTCTTT. Amino acid sequence: CASSSQGLTEAFF.

The V gene is TRBV18, the J gene TRBJ1-2; D is undetermined. V lost 0 bases and J lost 7, with 12 bases in between. CDR1 and CDR2 (germline): KGHSH, LQKENI. The CDR3 has 14 amino acids. CDR3 amino acids: CASSPPYPGSGYTF. The CDR3 DNA is TGTGCCAGCTCACCACCGTACCCCGGGTCTGGCTACACCTTC.

The chain joins TRBV7-8 to TRBJ1-1, with 7 bases aligning to TRBD1. Germline CDR1 is SGHVS and CDR2 is FQNEAQ. V was pared by 2 bases and J by 5 bases, with 11 bases of the junction left unmatched. This CDR3 has 16 residues. CDR3 in amino acids: CASSLYPGQVRTEAFF. CDR3 sequence (DNA): TGTGCCAGCAGCTTATATCCCGGACAGGTACGGACTGAAGCTTTCTTT.

The rearrangement joins TRBV7-9 to TRBJ1-2; no clear D. Trimming took 3 bases from V and 3 from J, leaving 14 bases between them. Germline CDR1 is SEHNR and CDR2 is FQNEAQ (reference sequence). The CDR3 loop spans 15 amino acids. CDR3 in DNA: TGTGCCAGCAGCTTGGGAGGGCCACGCGACTATGGCTACACCTTC. Translating gives CASSLGGPRDYGYTF.

This chain links TRBV19 with TRBJ1-1; TRBD1 is a possible D gene (5 bases). Looked up from germline, CDR1 is LNHDA and CDR2 is SQIVND (reference sequence). The CDR3 covers 15 residues. V shed 3 bases and J shed 1 base, with 12 bases lying between them. The CDR3 loop is CASSMAGPTNTEAFF. The DNA for the CDR3 is TGTGCCAGTAGTATGGCGGGACCAACGAACACTGAAGCTTTCTTT.

The V gene is TRBV11-2, the J gene TRBJ2-2; 12 bases match TRBD2. Trimming took 5 bases from V and 5 from J; bases not matched to a gene: 6. Germline CDR1 is SGHAT and CDR2 is FQNNGV. The CDR3 consists of 16 residues. CDR3 loop: CASSTLAGGRTGELFF. The CDR3 DNA reads as TGTGCCAGCAGCACCCTAGCGGGGGGGCGTACCGGGGAGCTGTTTTTT.

The rearrangement joins TRBV4-2 to TRBJ2-2, with TRBD2 as a possible D gene (6 bases). Germline lookup yields CDR1 LGHNA and CDR2 YNFKEQ. Between the trimmed V and J ends, which lost 6 bases and 4 bases, there was a span of 15 bases. This CDR3 spans 15 amino acids. The CDR3 reads CASRPMGGGTGELFF. The CDR3 DNA is TGTGCCAGCAGACCGATGGGAGGAGGCACCGGGGAGCTGTTTTTT.

Concerning this clone: The germline gene is not matched at one end of the junction; a read error may be the cause. This chain connects TRBV19 to TRBJ1-2; TRBD1 is a possible D gene (6 bases). The CDR3 has 16 residues. The germline V gene has CDR1 LNHDA and CDR2 SQIVND (reference sequence). The CDR3 DNA reads as TGTGCCAGCAGTACTTCAGGGGCCAGCCCCATTTATGGCTACACCTTC. It encodes CASSTSGASPIYGYTF.

The genes are TRBV2 and TRBJ2-7, with 8 nucleotides matching TRBD1. The germline V gene encodes CDR1 SNHLY and CDR2 FYNNEI. V gave up 8 bases and J gave up 2 bases; unmatched junction bases: 8. The CDR3 runs to 14 residues. CDR3 nucleotide sequence: TGTGCCAGCGTCCGGGACAGGTCTACCTACGAGCAGTACTTC. Protein product: CASVRDRSTYEQYF.

V usage is TRBV5-4 and J usage is TRBJ1-2; 8 bases match TRBD1. Germline lookup yields CDR1 SGHNT and CDR2 YYREEE (reference sequence). This CDR3 spans 12 amino acids. The trim removed 2 bases at V and 8 bases at J, leaving 2 bases unmatched. For the CDR3, the DNA is TGTGCCAGCAGCTTTCAGGGGGCGGGCTACACCTTC. It is translated as CASSFQGAGYTF. Looking up the rest from reference TRBV5-4 and TRBJ1-2 gives the full variable domain: ETGVTQSPTHLIKTRGQQVTLRCSSQSGHNTVSWYQQALGQGPQFIFQYYREEENGRGNFPPRFSGLQFPNYSSELNVNALELDDSALYLCASSFQGAGYTFGSGTRLTVV.

This clone was counted between two and nine times. The CDR3 DNA is TGCGCCAGCTCCACAGGGTCCGCGCTTGCAACTAATGAAAAACTGTTTTTT. It translates to CASSTGSALATNEKLFF. The J gene is TRBJ1-4, the V gene TRBV5-1; D is possibly TRBD1 (6 bases). Germline values: CDR1 SGHRS, CDR2 YFSETQ. Trimming removed 7 bases at V and 0 bases at J, with 19 bases between. The CDR3 is 17 amino acids.

The V call is TRBV10-1, the J call TRBJ2-7; 10 bases map to TRBD1. V lost 5 bases, J lost 6 bases, and 7 bases stayed unmatched. Per germline, CDR1 WNHNN and CDR2 SYGVQD (reference sequence). The CDR3 length is 14 residues. CDR3 protein: CASSQTGGVSEQYF. The CDR3 DNA reads TGCGCCAGCAGTCAGACAGGGGGCGTTAGCGAGCAGTACTTC.

The V call is TRBV4-2, the J call TRBJ2-1; 8 bases are a match to TRBD2. CDR1 is LGHNA and CDR2 is YNFKEQ in the germline V gene. V trimming: 2 bases; J trimming: 2 bases; junction bases outside the gene matches: 14. This CDR3 contains 19 residues. The CDR3 is CASSQIRGGSARTYNEQFF. The CDR3 DNA reads as TGTGCCAGCAGCCAAATCCGCGGGGGGTCAGCCCGAACCTACAATGAGCAGTTCTTC.